This T cell receptor (beta chain) was identified in a study of OX40 agonist ivuxolimab in advanced cancers. In the study overall: Hepatocellular carcinoma, melanoma, renal cell or head and neck cancer was diagnosed in the dose-escalation patients. Antecedent anti-PD-1, anti-PD-L1 or anti-CTLA-4 therapy was permissible, with 30% to 50% having received some.

TCRdb's table, derived via immunoSEQ multiplex PCR, lists solely in-frame clones and lacks some. The sample consists of over 55,000 clones, roughly four fifths of them appearing once. General study points: Partial responders at 0.1-3.0 mg/kg showed near-lowest clonal expansion.

Per germline, CDR1 SEHNR and CDR2 FQNEAQ (reference sequence). This CDR3 spans 18 amino acids. The V end was cut by 1 base, the J end by 3 bases, with 18 bases between. Samples were taken at baseline and on day 1 of cycles 4 and 7. To note about this clone: What it recognizes is unknown.

The V call is TRBV7-9, the J call TRBJ2-2; D is unclear. The TCR was taken from an adult with an advanced solid tumor such as melanoma, head and neck, liver or kidney cancer. The sequencing used CD4+ or CD8+ T cells sorted from blood, collected in a trial of the OX40 agonist ivuxolimab. CDR3 region: CASSLEGIATHDTGELFF. For the CDR3, the DNA is TGTGCCAGCAGCTTAGAAGGTATAGCTACCCACGACACCGGGGAGCTGTTTTTT.